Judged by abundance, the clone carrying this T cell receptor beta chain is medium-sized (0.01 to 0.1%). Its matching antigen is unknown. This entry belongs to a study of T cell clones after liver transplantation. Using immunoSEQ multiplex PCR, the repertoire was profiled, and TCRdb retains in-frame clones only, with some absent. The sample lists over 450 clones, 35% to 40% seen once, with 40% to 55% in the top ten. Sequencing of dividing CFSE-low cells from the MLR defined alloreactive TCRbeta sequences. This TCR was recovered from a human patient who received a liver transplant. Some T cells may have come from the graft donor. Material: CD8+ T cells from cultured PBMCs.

The DNA for the CDR3 is TGTGCCAGCAGTGAAGGACGCTATTCGTCTACTCTAGCTTTCTTT. Translation gives CASSEGRYSSTLAFF. The genes are TRBV6-1 and TRBJ1-1, with D uncertain. This CDR3 spans 15 amino acids. Germline CDR1 reads MNHNS; CDR2 reads SASEGT. Deletions cut 1 base from V and 10 bases from J, with 19 bases between.